The 4 T cell receptor beta chains reported below all come from one sample, sequenced in a study of blood T cell repertoires in COVID-19 (TCRdb year 2020). Receptors were amplified or captured by the immunoSEQ multiplex PCR assay. TCRdb retrieved this table from immuneACCESS and kept in-frame rearrangements only. Not all clones are present; in checked studies, unresolved V genes account for under half, and no reason is known for the remainder. This sample is represented by approximately 210,000 clones; around 90% of them were singletons. 7.2% of the sample rests with the top ten. The sample was PBMCs or T cells enriched from blood (not recorded which). The origin of the receptors is a young man in a cohort exposed to, infected with or recovered from COVID-19 (not recorded which).

The V gene is TRBV24-1, the J gene TRBJ2-3; D possibly corresponds to TRBD2 (6 bases). The CDR3 spans 14 residues. Trimming pared 9 bases from V and 4 bases from J, leaving 16 bases between. The germline CDR1 and CDR2 sequences are KGHDR and SFDVKD. The CDR3 bases are TGTGCCACCGTCGACGGGAGTGTAGCAGATACGCAGTATTTT. Its translation: CATVDGSVADTQYF.

The V and J genes are TRBV6-5 and TRBJ1-2; D gene uncertain. The CDR3 runs 13 residues. V lost 8 bases to trimming and J lost 3 bases, with 13 bases between them. Germline V lookup: CDR1 MNHEY, CDR2 SVGAGI. As DNA, the CDR3 is TGTGCCAGCTTAAAGTCCAGTGACTATGGCTACACCTTC. Protein: CASLKSSDYGYTF.

The rearrangement links TRBV9 to TRBJ2-3; 7 bases match TRBD2. Germline values: CDR1 SGDLS, CDR2 YYNGEE. Trimming removed 3 bases from V and 5 bases from J; junction bases left unmatched: 3. The CDR3 runs to 13 residues. The CDR3 DNA sequence: TGTGCCAGCAGCGCTAGCGGCGAAGATACGCAGTATTTT. Amino acids: CASSASGEDTQYF. Using reference TRBV9 and TRBJ2-3 for the parts outside the CDR3, the full variable domain is DSGVTQTPKHLITATGQRVTLRCSPRSGDLSVYWYQQSLDQGLQFLIQYYNGEERAKGNILERFSAQQFPDLHSELNLSSLELGDSALYFCASSASGEDTQYFGPGTRLTVL.

This chain joins TRBV5-6 and TRBJ1-1; D may be TRBD1 (6 bases). This CDR3 has 14 amino acids. The germline V gene has CDR1 SGHDT and CDR2 YYEEEE. The V and J ends lost 4 bases and 2 bases respectively, with 12 bases between them. The CDR3 protein is CASSPGHPNTEAFF. The CDR3 bases are TGTGCCAGCAGCCCGGGACACCCTAACACTGAAGCTTTCTTT.